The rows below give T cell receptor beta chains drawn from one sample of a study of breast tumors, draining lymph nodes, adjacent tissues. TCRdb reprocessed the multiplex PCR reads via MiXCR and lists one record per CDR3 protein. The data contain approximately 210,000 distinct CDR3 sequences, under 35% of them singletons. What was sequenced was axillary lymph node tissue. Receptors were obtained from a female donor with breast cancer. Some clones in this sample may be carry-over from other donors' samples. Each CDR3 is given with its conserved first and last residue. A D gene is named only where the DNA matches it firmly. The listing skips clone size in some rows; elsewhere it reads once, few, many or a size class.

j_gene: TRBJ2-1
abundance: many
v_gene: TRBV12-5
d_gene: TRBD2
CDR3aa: CASGFGLAGSNNEQFF
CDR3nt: TGTGCTAGTGGTTTCGGACTAGCGGGGAGTAACAATGAGCAGTTCTTC

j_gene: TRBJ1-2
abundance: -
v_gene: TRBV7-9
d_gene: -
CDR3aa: CASSLEVGPYGYTF
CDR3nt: TGTGCCAGCAGCTTAGAAGTCGGACCATATGGCTACACCTTC

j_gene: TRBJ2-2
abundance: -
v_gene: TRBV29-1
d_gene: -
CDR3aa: CSGRGVTGELFF
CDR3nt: TGCAGCGGGAGGGGGGTAACCGGGGAGCTGTTTTTT

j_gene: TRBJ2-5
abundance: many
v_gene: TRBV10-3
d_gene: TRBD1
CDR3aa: CAISDIDRGETQYF
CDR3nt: TGTGCCATCAGTGACATCGACAGGGGGGAGACCCAGTACTTC

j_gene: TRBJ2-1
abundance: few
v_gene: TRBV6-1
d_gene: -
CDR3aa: CACRSRGFSYNEQFF
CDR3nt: TGTGCCTGTCGGAGTCGGGGCTTCTCCTACAATGAGCAGTTCTTC

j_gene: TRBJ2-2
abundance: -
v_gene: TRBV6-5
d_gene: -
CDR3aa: CASTPGGATGELFF
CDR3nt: TGTGCCAGCACTCCAGGGGGGGCCACCGGGGAGCTGTTTTTT

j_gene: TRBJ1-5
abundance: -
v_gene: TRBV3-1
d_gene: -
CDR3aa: CASSPDGGRGNQPQHF
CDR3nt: TGTGCCAGCAGCCCCGATGGGGGACGCGGCAATCAGCCCCAGCATTTT

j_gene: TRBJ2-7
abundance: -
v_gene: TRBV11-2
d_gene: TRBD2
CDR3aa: CASSHSGVPEQHF
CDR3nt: TGTGCCAGCAGCCATAGCGGGGTCCCCGAGCAGCACTTC

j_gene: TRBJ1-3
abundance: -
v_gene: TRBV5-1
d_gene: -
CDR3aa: CASSSSSGGPGNTIYF
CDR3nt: TGCGCCAGCAGCTCCTCTAGCGGGGGCCCTGGAAACACCATATATTTT

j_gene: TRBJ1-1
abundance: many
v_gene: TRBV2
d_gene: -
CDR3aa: CASSLVAGTRGEAFF
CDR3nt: TGTGCCAGCAGTCTCGTGGCGGGGACACGTGGTGAAGCTTTCTTT

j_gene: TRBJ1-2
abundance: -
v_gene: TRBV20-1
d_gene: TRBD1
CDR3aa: CSARSRAGTGVYGYTF
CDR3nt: TGCAGTGCTAGATCCCGAGCAGGGACAGGGGTTTATGGCTACACCTTC

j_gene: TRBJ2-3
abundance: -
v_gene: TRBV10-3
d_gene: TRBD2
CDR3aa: CASSSLFAGTSGLDTDTQYF
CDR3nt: TGTGCCAGCAGTTCACTTTTCGCCGGGACTAGCGGTCTCGACACAGATACGCAGTATTTT

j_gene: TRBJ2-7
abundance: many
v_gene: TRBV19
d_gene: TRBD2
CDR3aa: CASSMSGRAFYEQYF
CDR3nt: TGTGCCAGTAGTATGAGCGGGAGAGCGTTCTACGAGCAGTACTTC

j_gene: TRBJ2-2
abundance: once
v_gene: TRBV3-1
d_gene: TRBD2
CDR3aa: CASSQDRREETGELFF
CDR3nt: TGTGCCAGCAGCCAAGATCGGCGGGAGGAAACCGGGGAGCTGTTTTTT

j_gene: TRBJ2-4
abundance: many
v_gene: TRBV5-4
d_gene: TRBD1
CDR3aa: CASSWDRDNIQYF
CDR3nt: TGTGCCAGCAGCTGGGACAGGGACAACATTCAGTACTTC

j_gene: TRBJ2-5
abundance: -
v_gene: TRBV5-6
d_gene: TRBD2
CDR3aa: CASIPGGTQYF
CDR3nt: TGTGCCAGCATCCCCGGGGGGACGCAGTACTTC

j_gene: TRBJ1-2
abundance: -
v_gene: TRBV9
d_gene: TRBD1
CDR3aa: CASGDRANYGYTF
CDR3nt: TGTGCCAGCGGGGACAGGGCTAACTATGGCTACACCTTC

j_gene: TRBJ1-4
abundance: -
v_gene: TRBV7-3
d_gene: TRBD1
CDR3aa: CASKKQGANEKLFF
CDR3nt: TGTGCCAGCAAAAAACAGGGGGCGAATGAAAAACTGTTTTTT

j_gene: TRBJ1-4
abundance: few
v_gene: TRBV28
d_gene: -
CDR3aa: CASSFKGGGEKLFF
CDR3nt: TGTGCCAGCAGTTTCAAAGGGGGAGGCGAAAAACTGTTTTTT